This T cell receptor (beta chain) was retrieved from a study of cytomegalovirus exposure and HLA in healthy donors. Whole-study findings and limits: Analyses of presence and absence presupposed an approximately uniform sequencing depth across donors.

Trimming left V 5 bases short and J 2 bases short, with 7 bases between. Germline-derived CDR1 and CDR2 are MNHNS and SASEGT. This CDR3 spans 12 amino acids. This clone occurred a few times. Antigen unknown. Use of 60 Vbeta and 13 Jbeta primers characterized the PCR. Using immunoSEQ multiplex PCR, the repertoire was profiled, and TCRdb retains in-frame clones only, with some absent. There are roughly 150,000 clones in the sample; about four fifths occur only once, and around 5.9% lies in the top ten. The source material was PBMCs. The receptor was derived from a woman in her thirties or forties in good health and CMV-seropositive. This chain uses TRBV6-1 with TRBJ2-7; D is undetermined. The CDR3 nucleotides read TGTGCCAGCAGTTCCGGTGCCTACGAGCAGTACTTC. Its protein is CASSSGAYEQYF.